The 2 T cell receptor beta chains in this list originate from one sample, sequenced in a study of T cells after yellow fever vaccination. One entry per CDR3 protein results from TCRdb running MiXCR on the 5' RACE reads. The repertoire holds 150,000 to 200,000 distinct CDR3 sequences, with about 7% as singletons. Sequences were derived from CD4+ T cells sorted from PBMCs, sampled 4 to 6 days after the first yellow fever vaccination. These receptor sequences come from a young man who received the YFV17D yellow fever vaccine.

This clonotype was seen at least ten times. V is TRBV11-2 and J is TRBJ1-2; D not certain. Trimming took 1 base from V and 6 from J, leaving 12 bases between them. Germline CDR1 is SGHAT and CDR2 is FQNNGV. This CDR3 contains 14 residues. The CDR3 here is CASSLVTQANGYTF. The CDR3 coding sequence is TGTGCCAGCAGCTTAGTTACCCAGGCCAATGGCTACACCTTC.

The chain employs TRBV5-4 and TRBJ2-2; D is unresolved. Germline V gene sequence: CDR1 SGHNT, CDR2 YYREEE (reference sequence). The CDR3 consists of 14 residues. V lost 5 bases and J 0 bases, leaving 8 bases between the germline ends. This chain's CDR3 is CASRPDPNTGELFF. The CDR3 nucleotides read TGTGCCAGCAGACCGGACCCGAACACCGGGGAGCTGTTTTTT. The full variable domain, its missing parts supplied by reference TRBV5-4 and TRBJ2-2, is ETGVTQSPTHLIKTRGQQVTLRCSSQSGHNTVSWYQQALGQGPQFIFQYYREEENGRGNFPPRFSGLQFPNYSSELNVNALELDDSALYLCASRPDPNTGELFFGEGSRLTVL.